This entry describes one T cell receptor beta chain. This table comes from immunoSEQ multiplex PCR, and its TCRdb copy is limited to in-frame clones, with some not included. The sample lists over 40,000 clones, 80% occurring once. The data stem from a study of OX40 agonist ivuxolimab in advanced cancers. Study at large: Dose-escalation cases comprised hepatocellular carcinoma, melanoma, renal cell or head and neck cancer.

CDR1 is SGHNT, CDR2 YENEEA, per germline. The CDR3 extends over 20 amino acids. V was cut by 5 bases and J by 0 bases, with 26 bases left in between. Baseline was the first blood sampling point, followed by cycle 4 day 1 and cycle 7 day 1. The sequence was obtained from an adult with an advanced solid tumor such as melanoma, head and neck, liver or kidney cancer. This rearrangement joins TRBV11-3 to TRBJ1-3, with D tentatively TRBD1 (5 bases). The material sequenced was CD4+ or CD8+ T cells sorted from blood, taken in a trial of the OX40 agonist ivuxolimab. The CDR3 DNA follows: TGTGCCAGCAGCAAACGACAGATGGGGCGCTTCCAGAACTCTGGAAACACCATATATTTT. Protein sequence: CASSKRQMGRFQNSGNTIYF.